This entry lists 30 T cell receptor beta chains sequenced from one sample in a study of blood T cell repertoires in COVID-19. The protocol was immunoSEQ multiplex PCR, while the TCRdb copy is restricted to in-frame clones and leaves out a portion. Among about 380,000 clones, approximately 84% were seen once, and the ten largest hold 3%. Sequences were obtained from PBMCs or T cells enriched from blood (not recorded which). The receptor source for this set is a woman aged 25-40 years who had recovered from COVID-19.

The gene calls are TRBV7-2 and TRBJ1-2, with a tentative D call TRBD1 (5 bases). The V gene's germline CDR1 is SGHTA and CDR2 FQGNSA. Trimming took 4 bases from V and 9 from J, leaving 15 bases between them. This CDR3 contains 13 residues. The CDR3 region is CASSWKSPDSYTF. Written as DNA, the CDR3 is TGTGCCAGCAGCTGGAAATCCCCGGACAGCTACACCTTC.

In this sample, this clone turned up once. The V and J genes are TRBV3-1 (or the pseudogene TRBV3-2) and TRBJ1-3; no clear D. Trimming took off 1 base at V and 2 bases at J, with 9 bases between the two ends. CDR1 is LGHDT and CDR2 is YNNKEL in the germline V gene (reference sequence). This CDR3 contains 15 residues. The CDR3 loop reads CASSQATVTGNTIYF. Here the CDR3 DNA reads TGTGCCAGCAGCCAAGCTACAGTTACTGGAAACACCATATATTTT.

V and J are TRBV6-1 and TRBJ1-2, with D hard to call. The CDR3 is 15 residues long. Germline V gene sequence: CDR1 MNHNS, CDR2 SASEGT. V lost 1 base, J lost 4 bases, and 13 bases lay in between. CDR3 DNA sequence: TGTGCCAGCAGTGAAGTGGGCAGGACTACCTATGGCTACACCTTC. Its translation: CASSEVGRTTYGYTF.

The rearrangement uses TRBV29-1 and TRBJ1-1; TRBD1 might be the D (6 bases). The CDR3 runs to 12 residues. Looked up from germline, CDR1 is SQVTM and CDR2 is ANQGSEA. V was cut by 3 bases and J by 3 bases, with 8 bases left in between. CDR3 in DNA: TGCAGCGTTGATTCAGGGGACACTGAAGCTTTCTTT. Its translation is CSVDSGDTEAFF.

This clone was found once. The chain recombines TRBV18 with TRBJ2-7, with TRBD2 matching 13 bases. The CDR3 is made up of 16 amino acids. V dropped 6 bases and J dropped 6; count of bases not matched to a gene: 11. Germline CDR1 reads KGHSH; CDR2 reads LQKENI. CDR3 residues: CASSHRGLAGELEQYF. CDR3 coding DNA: TGTGCCAGCTCGCATAGAGGACTAGCGGGAGAACTCGAGCAGTACTTC.

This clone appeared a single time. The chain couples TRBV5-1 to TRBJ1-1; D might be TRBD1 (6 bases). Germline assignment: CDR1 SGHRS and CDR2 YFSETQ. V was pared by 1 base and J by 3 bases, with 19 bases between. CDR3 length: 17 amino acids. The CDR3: CASSLNLDRTAYTEAFF. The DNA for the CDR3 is TGCGCCAGCAGCTTGAACCTGGACAGAACGGCTTACACTGAAGCTTTCTTT.

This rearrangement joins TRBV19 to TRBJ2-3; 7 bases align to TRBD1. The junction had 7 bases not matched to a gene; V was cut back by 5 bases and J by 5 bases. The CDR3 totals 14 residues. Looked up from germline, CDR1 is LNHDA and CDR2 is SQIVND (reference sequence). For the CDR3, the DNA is TGTGCCAGTAGTGGACGTACAGGGGAAGATACGCAGTATTTT. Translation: CASSGRTGEDTQYF. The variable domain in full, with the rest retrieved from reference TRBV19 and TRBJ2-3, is DGGITQSPKYLFRKEGQNVTLSCEQNLNHDAMYWYRQDPGQGLRLIYYSQIVNDFQKGDIAEGYSVSREKKESFPLTVTSAQKNPTAFYLCASSGRTGEDTQYFGPGTRLTVL.

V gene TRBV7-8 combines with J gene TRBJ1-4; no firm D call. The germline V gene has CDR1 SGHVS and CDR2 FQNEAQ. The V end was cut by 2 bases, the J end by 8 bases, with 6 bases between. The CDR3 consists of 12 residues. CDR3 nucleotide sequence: TGTGCCAGCAGCTTAAGCCTGGAAAAACTGTTTTTT. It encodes CASSLSLEKLFF.

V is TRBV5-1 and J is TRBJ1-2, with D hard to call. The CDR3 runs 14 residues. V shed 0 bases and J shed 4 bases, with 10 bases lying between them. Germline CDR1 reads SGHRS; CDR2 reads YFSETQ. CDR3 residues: CASSLDGGPYGYTF. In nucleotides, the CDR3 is TGCGCCAGCAGCTTGGATGGAGGGCCCTATGGCTACACCTTC.

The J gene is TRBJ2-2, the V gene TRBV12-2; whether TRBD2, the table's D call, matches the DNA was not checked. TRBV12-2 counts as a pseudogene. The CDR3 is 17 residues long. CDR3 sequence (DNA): TGTGCAAGTCGCGCGCCGGACTATCCCCTAAGTGGCGGGGAGCTGTTTTTT. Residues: CASRAPDYPLSGGELFF.

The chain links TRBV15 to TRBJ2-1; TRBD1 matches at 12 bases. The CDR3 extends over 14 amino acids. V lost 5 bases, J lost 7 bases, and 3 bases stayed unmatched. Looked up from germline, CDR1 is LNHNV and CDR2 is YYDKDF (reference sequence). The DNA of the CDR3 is TGTGCCACCAGCGTGGGACAGGGGGCTAATGAGCAGTTCTTC. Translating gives CATSVGQGANEQFF.

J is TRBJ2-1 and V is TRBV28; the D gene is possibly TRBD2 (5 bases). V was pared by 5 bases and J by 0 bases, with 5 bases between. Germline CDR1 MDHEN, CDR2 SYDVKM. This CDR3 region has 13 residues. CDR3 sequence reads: CASSGSSYNEQFF. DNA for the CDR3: TGTGCCAGCAGTGGGAGCTCCTACAATGAGCAGTTCTTC.

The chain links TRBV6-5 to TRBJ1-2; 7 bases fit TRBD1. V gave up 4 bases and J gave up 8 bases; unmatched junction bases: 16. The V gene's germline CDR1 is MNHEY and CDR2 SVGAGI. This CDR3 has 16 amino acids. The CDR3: CASSSGVGQGVEGYTF. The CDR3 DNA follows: TGTGCCAGCAGTTCCGGGGTGGGTCAGGGGGTTGAAGGCTACACCTTC.

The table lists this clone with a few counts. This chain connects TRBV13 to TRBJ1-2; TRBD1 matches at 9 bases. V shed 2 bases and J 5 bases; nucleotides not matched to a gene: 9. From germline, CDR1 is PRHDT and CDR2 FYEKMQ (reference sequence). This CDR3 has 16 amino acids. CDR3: CASSLTGGRSSYGYTF. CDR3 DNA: TGTGCCAGCAGCTTAACAGGGGGCAGGTCGTCGTATGGCTACACCTTC.

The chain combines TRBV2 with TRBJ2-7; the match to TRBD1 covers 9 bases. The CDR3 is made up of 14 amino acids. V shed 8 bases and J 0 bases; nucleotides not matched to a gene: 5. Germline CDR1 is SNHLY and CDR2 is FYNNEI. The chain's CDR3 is CASQDRGYSYEQYF. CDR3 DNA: TGTGCCAGCCAGGACAGGGGCTACTCCTACGAGCAGTACTTC.

This CDR3 reads CASAGQGLSYGYTF. CDR3 bases: TGTGCCAGCGCGGGACAGGGCTTAAGCTATGGCTACACCTTC. The gene calls are TRBV6-5 and TRBJ1-2; 9 positions agree with TRBD1. The germline V gene encodes CDR1 MNHEY and CDR2 SVGAGI. CDR3 length: 14 amino acids. Losses at the gene ends were 8 bases for V and 4 bases for J; bases not matched to a gene: 8.

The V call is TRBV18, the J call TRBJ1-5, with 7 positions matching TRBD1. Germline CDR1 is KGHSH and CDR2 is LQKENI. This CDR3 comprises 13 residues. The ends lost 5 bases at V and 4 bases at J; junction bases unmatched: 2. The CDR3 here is CASSGQVNQPQHF. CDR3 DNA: TGTGCCAGCTCAGGACAGGTGAATCAGCCCCAGCATTTT.

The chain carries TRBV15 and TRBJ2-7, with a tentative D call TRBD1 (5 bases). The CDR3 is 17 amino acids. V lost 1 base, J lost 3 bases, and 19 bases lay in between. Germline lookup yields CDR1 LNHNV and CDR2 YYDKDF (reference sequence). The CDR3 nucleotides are TGTGCCACCAGCAGAGGGATAAACCAGGGATCGATCTACGAGCAGTACTTC. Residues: CATSRGINQGSIYEQYF.

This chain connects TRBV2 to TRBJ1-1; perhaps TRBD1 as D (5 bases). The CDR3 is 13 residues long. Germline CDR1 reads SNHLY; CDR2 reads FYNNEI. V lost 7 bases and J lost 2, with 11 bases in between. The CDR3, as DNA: TGTGCCAGCAATCTTGACAGCAACACTGAAGCTTTCTTT. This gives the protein CASNLDSNTEAFF.

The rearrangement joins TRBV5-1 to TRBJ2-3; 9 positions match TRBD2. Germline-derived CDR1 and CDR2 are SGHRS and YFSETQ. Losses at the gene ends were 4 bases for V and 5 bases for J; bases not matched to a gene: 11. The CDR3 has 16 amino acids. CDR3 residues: CASSRAIAGVGDTQYF. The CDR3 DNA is TGCGCCAGCAGCCGGGCGATAGCGGGAGTTGGAGATACGCAGTATTTT. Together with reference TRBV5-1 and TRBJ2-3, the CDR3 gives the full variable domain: KAGVTQTPRYLIKTRGQQVTLSCSPISGHRSVSWYQQTPGQGLQFLFEYFSETQRNKGNFPGRFSGRQFSNSRSEMNVSTLELGDSALYLCASSRAIAGVGDTQYFGPGTRLTVL.

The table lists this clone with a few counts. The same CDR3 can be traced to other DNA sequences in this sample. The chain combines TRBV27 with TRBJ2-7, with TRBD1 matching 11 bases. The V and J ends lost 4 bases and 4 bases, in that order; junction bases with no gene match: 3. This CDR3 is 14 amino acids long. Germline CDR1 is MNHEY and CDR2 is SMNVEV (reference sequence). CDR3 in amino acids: CASSSGTGGYEQYF. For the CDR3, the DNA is TGTGCCAGCAGTTCCGGGACAGGGGGATACGAGCAGTACTTC.

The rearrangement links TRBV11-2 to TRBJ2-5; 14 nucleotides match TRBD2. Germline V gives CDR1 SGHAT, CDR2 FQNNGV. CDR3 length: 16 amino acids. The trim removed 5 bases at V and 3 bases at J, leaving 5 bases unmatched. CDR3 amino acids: CASSVTGLAGEETQYF. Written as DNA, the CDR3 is TGTGCCAGCAGCGTAACGGGACTAGCGGGAGAAGAGACCCAGTACTTC.

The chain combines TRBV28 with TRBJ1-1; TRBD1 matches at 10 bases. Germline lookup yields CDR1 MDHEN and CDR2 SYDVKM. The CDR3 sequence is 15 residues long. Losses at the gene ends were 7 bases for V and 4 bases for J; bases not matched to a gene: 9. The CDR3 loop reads CASTSTGTGVTEAFF. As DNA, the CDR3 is TGTGCCAGCACCTCAACCGGGACAGGGGTCACTGAAGCTTTCTTT.

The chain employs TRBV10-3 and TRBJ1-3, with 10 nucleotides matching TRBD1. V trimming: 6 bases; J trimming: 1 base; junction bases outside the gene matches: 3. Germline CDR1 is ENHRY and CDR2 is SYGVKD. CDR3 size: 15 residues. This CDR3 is CAIRRTGGSGNTIYF. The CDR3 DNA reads TGTGCCATCAGGAGGACAGGGGGATCTGGAAACACCATATATTTT.

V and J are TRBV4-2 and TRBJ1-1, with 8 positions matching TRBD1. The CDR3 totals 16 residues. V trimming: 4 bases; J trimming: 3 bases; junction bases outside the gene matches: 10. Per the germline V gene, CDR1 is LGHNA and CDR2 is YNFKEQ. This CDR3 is CASSLTGVGTDTEAFF. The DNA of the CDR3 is TGTGCCAGCAGCCTGACAGGGGTGGGTACGGACACTGAAGCTTTCTTT.

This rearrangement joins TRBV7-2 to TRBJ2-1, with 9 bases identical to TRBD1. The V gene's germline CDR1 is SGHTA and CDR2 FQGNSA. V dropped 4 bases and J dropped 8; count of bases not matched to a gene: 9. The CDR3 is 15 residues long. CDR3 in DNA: TGTGCCAGCAGCTCCCTCGGGACAGGGATTGATGAGCAGTTCTTC. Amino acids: CASSSLGTGIDEQFF.

The CDR3 is CASSLGTGGITEAFF. The CDR3 DNA reads as TGCGCCAGCAGCTTGGGAACAGGGGGAATCACTGAAGCTTTCTTT. The rearrangement links TRBV5-1 to TRBJ1-1; 8 nucleotides agree with TRBD1. Germline V gene sequence: CDR1 SGHRS, CDR2 YFSETQ. J lost 4 bases, V lost 0 bases, and 5 bases had no gene match. There are 15 residues in the CDR3.

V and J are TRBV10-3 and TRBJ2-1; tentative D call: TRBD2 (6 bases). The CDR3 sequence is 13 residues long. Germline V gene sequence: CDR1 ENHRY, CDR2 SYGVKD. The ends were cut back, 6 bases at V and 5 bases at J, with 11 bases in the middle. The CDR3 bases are TGTGCCATCAGATCGGACTATAACAATGAGCAGTTCTTC. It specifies CAIRSDYNNEQFF.

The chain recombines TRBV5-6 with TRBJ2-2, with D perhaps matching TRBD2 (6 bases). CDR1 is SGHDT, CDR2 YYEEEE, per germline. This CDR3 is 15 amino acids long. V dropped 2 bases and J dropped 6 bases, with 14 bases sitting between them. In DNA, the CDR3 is TGTGCCAGCAGCTTCATAGCGCGGGACGCCGGGGAGCTGTTTTTT. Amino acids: CASSFIARDAGELFF.

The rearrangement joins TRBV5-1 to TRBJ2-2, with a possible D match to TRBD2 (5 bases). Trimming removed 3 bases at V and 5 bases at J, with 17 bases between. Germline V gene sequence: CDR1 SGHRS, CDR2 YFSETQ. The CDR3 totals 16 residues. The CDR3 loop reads CASSSEVGEGTGELFF. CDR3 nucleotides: TGCGCCAGCAGCTCGGAGGTGGGAGAAGGTACCGGGGAGCTGTTTTTT.